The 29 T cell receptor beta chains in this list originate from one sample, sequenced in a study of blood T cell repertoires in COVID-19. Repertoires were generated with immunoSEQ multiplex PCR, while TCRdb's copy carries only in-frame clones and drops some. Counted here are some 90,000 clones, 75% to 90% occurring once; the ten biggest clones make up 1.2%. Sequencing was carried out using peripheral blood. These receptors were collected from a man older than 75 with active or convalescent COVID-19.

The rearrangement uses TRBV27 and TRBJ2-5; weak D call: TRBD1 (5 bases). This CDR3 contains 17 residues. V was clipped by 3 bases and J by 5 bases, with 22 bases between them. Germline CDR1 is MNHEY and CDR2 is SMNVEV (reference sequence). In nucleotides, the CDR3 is TGTGCCAGCAGTTTGGTGTCCTGTCTCAGGGATGAGGAGACCCAGTACTTC. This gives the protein CASSLVSCLRDEETQYF.

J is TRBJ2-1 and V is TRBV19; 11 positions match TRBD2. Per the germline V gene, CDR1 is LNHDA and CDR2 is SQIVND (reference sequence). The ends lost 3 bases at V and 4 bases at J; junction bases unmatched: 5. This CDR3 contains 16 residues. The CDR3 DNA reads TGTGCCAGTAGTATTACCGGGACTAGCGGTTACAATGAGCAGTTCTTC. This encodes CASSITGTSGYNEQFF.

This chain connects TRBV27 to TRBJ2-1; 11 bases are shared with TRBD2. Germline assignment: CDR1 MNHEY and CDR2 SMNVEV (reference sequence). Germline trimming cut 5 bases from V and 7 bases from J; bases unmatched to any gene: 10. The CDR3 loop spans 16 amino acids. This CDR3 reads CASSQIAGGMLNEQFF. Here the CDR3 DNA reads TGTGCCAGCAGTCAAATAGCGGGAGGGATGTTGAATGAGCAGTTCTTC.

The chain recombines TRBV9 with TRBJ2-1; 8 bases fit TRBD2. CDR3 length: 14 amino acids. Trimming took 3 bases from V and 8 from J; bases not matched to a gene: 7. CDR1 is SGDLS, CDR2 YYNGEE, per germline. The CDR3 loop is CASSGSGSFYEQFF. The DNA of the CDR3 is TGTGCCAGCAGCGGGAGCGGGAGTTTCTATGAGCAGTTCTTC.

The CDR3: CASSQVTGGTYEQYF. In DNA form, the CDR3 reads TGCGCCAGCAGCCAAGTGACGGGAGGGACCTACGAGCAGTACTTC. The chain links TRBV4-3 to TRBJ2-7; TRBD2 matches at 8 bases. Germline V lookup: CDR1 LGHNA, CDR2 YSLEER. Trimming cost V 1 base and J 2 bases; bases outside gene matches: 4. This CDR3 is built from 15 residues.

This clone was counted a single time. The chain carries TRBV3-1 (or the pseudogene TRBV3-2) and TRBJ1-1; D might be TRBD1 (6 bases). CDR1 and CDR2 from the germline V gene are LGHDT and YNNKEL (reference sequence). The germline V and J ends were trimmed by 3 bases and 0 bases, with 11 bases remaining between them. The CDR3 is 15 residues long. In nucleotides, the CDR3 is TGTGCCAGCAGCCACCTGGACAGATTGAACACTGAAGCTTTCTTT. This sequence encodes CASSHLDRLNTEAFF.

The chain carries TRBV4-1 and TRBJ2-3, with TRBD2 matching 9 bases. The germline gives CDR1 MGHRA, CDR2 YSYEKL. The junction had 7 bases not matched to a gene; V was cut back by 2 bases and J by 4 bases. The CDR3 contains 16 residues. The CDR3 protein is CASSQKTREGADTQYF. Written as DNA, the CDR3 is TGCGCCAGCAGCCAAAAAACGCGGGAGGGTGCAGATACGCAGTATTTT.

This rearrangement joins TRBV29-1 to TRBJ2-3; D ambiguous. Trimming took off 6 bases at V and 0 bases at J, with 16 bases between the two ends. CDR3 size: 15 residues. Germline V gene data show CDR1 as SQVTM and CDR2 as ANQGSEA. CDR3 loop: CSVTYGSSSTDTQYF. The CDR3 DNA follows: TGCAGCGTGACTTACGGATCCTCTAGCACAGATACGCAGTATTTT.

The CDR3 loop is CASSQGTAISNQPQHF. In DNA form, the CDR3 reads TGTGCCAGCTCCCAGGGGACCGCGATAAGCAATCAGCCCCAGCATTTT. V is TRBV18 and J is TRBJ1-5; D is possibly TRBD1 (6 bases). The V and J ends lost 6 bases and 1 base respectively, with 16 bases between them. CDR3 size: 16 residues. CDR1 KGHSH and CDR2 LQKENI come from the germline V gene.

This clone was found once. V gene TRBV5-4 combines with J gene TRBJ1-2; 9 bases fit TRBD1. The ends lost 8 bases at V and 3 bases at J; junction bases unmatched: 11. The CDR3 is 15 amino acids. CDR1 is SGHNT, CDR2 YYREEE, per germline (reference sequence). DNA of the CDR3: TGTGCCAGTACAGGGGGCAGTTCGGGGGACTATGGCTACACCTTC. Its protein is CASTGGSSGDYGYTF.

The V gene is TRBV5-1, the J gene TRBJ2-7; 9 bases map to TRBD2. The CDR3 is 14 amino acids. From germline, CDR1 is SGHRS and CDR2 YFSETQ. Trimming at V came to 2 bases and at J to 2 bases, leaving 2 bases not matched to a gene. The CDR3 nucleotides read TGCGCCAGCAGCTTTAGCGGGAGCGCCTACGAGCAGTACTTC. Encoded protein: CASSFSGSAYEQYF. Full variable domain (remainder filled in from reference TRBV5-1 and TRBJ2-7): KAGVTQTPRYLIKTRGQQVTLSCSPISGHRSVSWYQQTPGQGLQFLFEYFSETQRNKGNFPGRFSGRQFSNSRSEMNVSTLELGDSALYLCASSFSGSAYEQYFGPGTRLTVT.

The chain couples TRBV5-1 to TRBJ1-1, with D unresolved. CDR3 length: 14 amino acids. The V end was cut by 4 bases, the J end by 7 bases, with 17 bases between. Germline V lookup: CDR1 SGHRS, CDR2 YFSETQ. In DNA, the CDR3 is TGCGCCAGCAGCCAAGAGGGAGGGATGATTGAAGCTTTCTTT. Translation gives CASSQEGGMIEAFF.

The CDR3 sequence is CASSLGASGSAFF. The CDR3 DNA reads as TGTGCCAGCAGCTTAGGAGCTTCAGGGTCGGCTTTCTTT. V usage is TRBV7-9 and J usage is TRBJ1-1; tentative D call: TRBD1 (5 bases). The CDR3 length is 13 residues. Germline V lookup: CDR1 SEHNR, CDR2 FQNEAQ (reference sequence). V shed 1 base and J shed 11 bases, with 14 bases lying between them.

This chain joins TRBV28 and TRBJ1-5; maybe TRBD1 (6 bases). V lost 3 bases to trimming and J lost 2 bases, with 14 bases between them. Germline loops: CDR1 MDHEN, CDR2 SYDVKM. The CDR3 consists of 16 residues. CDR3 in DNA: TGTGCCAGCAGTTTGCCTTTAAGGACAGGCAATCAGCCCCAGCATTTT. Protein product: CASSLPLRTGNQPQHF.

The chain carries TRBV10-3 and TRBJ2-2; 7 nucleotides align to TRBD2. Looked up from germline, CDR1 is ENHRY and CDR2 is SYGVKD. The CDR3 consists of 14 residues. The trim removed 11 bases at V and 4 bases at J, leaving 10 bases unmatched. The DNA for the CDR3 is TGTGCCGCGGGGGTAGCGGACCGCACCGGGGAGCTGTTTTTT. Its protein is CAAGVADRTGELFF.

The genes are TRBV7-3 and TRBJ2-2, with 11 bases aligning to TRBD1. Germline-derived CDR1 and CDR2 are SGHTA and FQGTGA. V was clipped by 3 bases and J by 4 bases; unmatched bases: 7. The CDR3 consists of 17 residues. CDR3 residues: CASSFGTGGSGTGELFF. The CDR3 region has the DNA TGTGCCAGCAGCTTCGGGACAGGGGGATCGGGCACCGGGGAGCTGTTTTTT.

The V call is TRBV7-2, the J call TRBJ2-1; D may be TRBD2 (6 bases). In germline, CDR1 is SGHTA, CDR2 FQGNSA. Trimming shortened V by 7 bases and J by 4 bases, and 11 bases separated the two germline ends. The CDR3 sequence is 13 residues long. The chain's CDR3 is CASNRDSYNEQFF. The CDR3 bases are TGTGCCAGCAACCGGGACTCGTACAATGAGCAGTTCTTC.

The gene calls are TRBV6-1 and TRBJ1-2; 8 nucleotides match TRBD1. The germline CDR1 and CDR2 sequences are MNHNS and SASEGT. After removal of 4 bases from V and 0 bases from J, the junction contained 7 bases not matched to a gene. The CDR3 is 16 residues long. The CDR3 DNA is TGTGCCAGCAGTGCCACCGGGACAGGACCTAACTATGGCTACACCTTC. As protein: CASSATGTGPNYGYTF.

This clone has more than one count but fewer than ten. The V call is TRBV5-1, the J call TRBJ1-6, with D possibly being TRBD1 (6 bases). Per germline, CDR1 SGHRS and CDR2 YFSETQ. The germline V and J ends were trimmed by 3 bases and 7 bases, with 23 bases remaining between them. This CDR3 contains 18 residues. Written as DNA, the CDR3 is TGCGCCAGCAGCTCCAATCCGGGACAATGGGGAAGCAATTCACCCCTCCACTTT. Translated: CASSSNPGQWGSNSPLHF.

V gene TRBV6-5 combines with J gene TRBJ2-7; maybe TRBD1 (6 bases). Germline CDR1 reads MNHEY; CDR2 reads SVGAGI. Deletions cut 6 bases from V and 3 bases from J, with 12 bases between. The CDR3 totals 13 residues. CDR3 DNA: TGTGCCAGCAGAGAGGACAGACTCTACGAGCAGTACTTC. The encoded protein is CASREDRLYEQYF.

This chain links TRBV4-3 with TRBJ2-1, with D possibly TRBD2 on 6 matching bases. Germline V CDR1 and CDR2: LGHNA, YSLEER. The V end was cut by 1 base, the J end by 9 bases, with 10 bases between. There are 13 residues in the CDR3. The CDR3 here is CASSQVRGGEQFF. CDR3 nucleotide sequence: TGCGCCAGCAGCCAAGTGAGGGGAGGTGAGCAGTTCTTC.

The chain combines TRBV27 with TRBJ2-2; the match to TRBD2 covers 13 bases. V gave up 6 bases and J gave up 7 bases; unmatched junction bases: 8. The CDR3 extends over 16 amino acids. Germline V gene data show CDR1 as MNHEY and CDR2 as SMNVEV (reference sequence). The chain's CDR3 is CASRQRLAGGGGELFF. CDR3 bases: TGTGCCAGCAGACAGAGACTAGCGGGAGGCGGCGGGGAGCTGTTTTTT.

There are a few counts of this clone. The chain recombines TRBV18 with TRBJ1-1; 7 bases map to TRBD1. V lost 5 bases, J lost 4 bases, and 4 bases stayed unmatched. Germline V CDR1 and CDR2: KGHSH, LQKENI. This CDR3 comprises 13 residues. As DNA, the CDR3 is TGTGCCAGCTCAGGATACAGGGGCACTGAAGCTTTCTTT. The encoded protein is CASSGYRGTEAFF.

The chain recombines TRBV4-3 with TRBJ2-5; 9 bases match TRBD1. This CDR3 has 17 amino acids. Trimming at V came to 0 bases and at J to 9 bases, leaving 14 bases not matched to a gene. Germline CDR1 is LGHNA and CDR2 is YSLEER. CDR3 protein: CASSQDPPGTGPSAQYF. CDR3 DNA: TGCGCCAGCAGCCAAGACCCCCCCGGGACAGGGCCCAGTGCCCAGTACTTC.

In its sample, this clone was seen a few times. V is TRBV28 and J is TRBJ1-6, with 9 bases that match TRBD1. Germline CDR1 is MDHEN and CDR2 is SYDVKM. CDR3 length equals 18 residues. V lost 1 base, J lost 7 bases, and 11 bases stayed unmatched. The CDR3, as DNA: TGTGCCAGCAGTTTATCCGGTCCTACAGGGGGCTTGAATTCACCCCTCCACTTT. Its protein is CASSLSGPTGGLNSPLHF.

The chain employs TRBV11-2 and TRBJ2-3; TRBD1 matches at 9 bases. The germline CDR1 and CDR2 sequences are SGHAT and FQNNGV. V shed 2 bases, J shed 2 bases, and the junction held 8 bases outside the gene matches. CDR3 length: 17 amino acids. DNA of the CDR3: TGTGCCAGCAGCTTACTTTTAGGACAGGGGTACACAGATACGCAGTATTTT. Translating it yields CASSLLLGQGYTDTQYF.

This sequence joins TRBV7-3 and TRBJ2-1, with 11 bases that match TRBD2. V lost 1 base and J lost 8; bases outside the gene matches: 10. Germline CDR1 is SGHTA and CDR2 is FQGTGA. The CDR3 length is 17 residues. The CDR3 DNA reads TGTGCCAGCAGCTTAAGTCCATTAGCGGGAGGGCCGGATGAGCAGTTCTTC. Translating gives CASSLSPLAGGPDEQFF.

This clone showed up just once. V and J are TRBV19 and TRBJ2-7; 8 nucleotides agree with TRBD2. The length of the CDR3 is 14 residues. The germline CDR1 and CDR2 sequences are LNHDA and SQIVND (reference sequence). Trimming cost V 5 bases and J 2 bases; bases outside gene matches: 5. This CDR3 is CASSSGLGPYEQYF. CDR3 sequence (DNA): TGTGCCAGTAGTTCGGGACTAGGCCCCTACGAGCAGTACTTC. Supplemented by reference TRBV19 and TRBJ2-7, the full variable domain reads DGGITQSPKYLFRKEGQNVTLSCEQNLNHDAMYWYRQDPGQGLRLIYYSQIVNDFQKGDIAEGYSVSREKKESFPLTVTSAQKNPTAFYLCASSSGLGPYEQYFGPGTRLTVT.

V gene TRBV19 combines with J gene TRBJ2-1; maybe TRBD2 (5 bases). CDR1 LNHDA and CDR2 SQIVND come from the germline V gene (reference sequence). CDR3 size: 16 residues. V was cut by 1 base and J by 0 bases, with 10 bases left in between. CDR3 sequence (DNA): TGTGCCAGTAGTATAGCCCGGGGTAACTCCTACAATGAGCAGTTCTTC. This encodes CASSIARGNSYNEQFF.